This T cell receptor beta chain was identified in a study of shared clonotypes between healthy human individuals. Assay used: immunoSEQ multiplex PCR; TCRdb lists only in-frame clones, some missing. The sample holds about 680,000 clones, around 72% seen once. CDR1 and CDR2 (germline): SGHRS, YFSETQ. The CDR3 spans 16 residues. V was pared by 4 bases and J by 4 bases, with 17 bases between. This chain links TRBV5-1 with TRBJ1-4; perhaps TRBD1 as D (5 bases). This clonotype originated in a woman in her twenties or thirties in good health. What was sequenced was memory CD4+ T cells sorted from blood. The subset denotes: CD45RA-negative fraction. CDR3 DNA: TGCGCCAGCAGCGCGGAAACATGGGGGGGTAATGAAAAACTGTTTTTT. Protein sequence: CASSAETWGGNEKLFF.